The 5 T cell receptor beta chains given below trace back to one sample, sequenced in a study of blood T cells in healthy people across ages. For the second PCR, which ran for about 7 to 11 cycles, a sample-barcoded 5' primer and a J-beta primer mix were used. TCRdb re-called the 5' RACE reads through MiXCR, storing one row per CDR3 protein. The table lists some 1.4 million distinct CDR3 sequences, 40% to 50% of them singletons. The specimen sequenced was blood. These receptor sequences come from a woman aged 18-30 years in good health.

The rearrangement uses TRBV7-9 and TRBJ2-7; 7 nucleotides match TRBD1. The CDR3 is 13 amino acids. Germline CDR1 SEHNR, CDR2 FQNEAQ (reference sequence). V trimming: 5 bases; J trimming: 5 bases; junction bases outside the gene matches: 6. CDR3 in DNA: TGTGCCAGCAGCCGACAGGGCGGCCACGAGCAGTACTTC. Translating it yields CASSRQGGHEQYF. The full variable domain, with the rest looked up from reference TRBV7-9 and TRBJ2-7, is DTGVSQNPRHKITKRGQNVTFRCDPISEHNRLYWYRQTLGQGPEFLTYFQNEAQLEKSRLLSDRFSAERPKGSFSTLEIQRTEQGDSAMYLCASSRQGGHEQYFGPGTRLTVT.

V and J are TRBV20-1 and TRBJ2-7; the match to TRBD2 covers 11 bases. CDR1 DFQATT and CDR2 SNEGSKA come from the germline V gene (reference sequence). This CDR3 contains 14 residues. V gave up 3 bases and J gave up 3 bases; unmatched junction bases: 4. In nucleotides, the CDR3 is TGCAGTGCTAGTTTGACTAGCGGGAACTACGAGCAGTACTTC. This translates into CSASLTSGNYEQYF.

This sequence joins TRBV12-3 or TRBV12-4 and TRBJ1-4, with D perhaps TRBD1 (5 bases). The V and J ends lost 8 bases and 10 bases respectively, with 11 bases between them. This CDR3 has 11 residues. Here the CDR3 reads CASGSQGKLFF. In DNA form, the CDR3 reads TGTGCCAGCGGGAGCCAGGGAAAACTGTTTTTT.

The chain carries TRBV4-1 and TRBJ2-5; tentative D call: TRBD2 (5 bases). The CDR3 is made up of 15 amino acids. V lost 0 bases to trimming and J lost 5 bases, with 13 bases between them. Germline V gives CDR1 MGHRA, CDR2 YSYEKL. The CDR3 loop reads CASSQDRVQRETQYF. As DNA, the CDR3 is TGCGCCAGCAGCCAAGATCGGGTCCAGCGGGAGACCCAGTACTTC.

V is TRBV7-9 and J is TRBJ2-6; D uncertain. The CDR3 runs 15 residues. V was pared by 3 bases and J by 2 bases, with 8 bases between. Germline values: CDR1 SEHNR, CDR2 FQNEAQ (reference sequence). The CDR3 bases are TGTGCCAGCAGCTTGACATTCACTGGGGCCAACGTCCTGACTTTC. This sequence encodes CASSLTFTGANVLTF. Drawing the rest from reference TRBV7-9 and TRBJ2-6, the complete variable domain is DTGVSQNPRHKITKRGQNVTFRCDPISEHNRLYWYRQTLGQGPEFLTYFQNEAQLEKSRLLSDRFSAERPKGSFSTLEIQRTEQGDSAMYLCASSLTFTGANVLTFGAGSRLTVL.